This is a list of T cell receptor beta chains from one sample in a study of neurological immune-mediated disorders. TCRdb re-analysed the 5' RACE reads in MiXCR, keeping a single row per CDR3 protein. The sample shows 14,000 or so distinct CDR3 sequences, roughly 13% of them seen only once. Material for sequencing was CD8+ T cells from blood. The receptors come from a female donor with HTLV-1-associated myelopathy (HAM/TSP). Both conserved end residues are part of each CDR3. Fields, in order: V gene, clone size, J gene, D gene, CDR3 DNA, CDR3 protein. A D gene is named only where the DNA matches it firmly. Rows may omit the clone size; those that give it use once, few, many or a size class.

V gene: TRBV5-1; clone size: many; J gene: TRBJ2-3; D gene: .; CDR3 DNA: TGCGCCAGCAGCTTTGGGACGGACAGAACAGATACGCAGTATTTT; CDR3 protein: CASSFGTDRTDTQYF
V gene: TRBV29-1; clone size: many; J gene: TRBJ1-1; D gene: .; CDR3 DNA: TGCAGCGTTCCTGAAGCTTTCTTT; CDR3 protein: CSVPEAFF
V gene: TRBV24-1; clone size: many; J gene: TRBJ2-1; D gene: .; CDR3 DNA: TGTGCCACCAGTGAAAATGACAATGAGCAGTTCTTC; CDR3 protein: CATSENDNEQFF
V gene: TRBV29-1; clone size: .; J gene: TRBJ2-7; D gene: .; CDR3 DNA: TGCAGCGTTGAGGAGGGCTACGAGCAGTACTTC; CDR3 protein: CSVEEGYEQYF
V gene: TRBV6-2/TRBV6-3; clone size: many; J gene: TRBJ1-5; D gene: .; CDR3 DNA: TGTGCTTATCATCCCCAGCATTTT; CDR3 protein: CAYHPQHF
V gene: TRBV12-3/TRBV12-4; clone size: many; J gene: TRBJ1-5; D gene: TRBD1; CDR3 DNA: TGTGCCAGCAGTCGGACAGGGGCCCCCTCAAATCAGCCCCAGCATTTT; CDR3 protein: CASSRTGAPSNQPQHF
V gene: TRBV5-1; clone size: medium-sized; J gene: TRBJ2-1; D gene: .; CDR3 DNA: TGCGCCAGCAGCTTGAGGGAGAGCTCCTACAATGAGCAGTTCTTC; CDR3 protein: CASSLRESSYNEQFF
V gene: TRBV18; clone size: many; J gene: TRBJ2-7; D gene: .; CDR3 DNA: TGTGCCAGCTCACCACCGGGGGACCCCTACGAGCAGTACTTC; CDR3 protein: CASSPPGDPYEQYF
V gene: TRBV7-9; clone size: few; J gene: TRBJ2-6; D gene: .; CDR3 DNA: TGTGCCAGCAGCTCCGAAGTGCTAGGGGTGGTCTCCTCTGGGGCCAACGTCCTGACTTTC; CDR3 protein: CASSSEVLGVVSSGANVLTF
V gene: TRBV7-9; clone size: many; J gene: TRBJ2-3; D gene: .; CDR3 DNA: TGTGCCAGCAGCTTAGTCGGTAGACGGGCAGATACGCAGTATTTT; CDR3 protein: CASSLVGRRADTQYF
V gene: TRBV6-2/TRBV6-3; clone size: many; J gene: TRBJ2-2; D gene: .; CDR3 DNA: TGTGCCAGCAGTTACTCGATGATCACCGGGGAGCTGTTTTTT; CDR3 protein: CASSYSMITGELFF
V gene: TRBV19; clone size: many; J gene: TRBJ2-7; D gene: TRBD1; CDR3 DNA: TGTGCCAGTAGCAGGATACAGGGGGCAACCTACGAGCAGTACTTC; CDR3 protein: CASSRIQGATYEQYF
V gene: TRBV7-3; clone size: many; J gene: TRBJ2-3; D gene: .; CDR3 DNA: TGTGCCAGCAGCTTAGGGAATGCGGCCTCAGATACGCAGTATTTT; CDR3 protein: CASSLGNAASDTQYF
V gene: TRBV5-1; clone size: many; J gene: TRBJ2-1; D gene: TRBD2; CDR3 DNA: TGCGCCAGCAGCTCGGGTCTAGCGGGGAACAATGAGCAGTTCTTC; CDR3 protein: CASSSGLAGNNEQFF
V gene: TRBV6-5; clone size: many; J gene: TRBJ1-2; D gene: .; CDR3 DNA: TGTGCCAGCAGGACAGTTTTTGGCTACACCTTC; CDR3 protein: CASRTVFGYTF
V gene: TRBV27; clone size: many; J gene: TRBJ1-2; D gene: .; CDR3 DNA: TGTGCCAGCAGTCCCGGAGCGGGGTATGGCTACACCTTC; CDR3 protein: CASSPGAGYGYTF
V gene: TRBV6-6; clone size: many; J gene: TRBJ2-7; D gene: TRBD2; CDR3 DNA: TGTGCCAGCAGTTACTCGACGGGGGGCTACGAGCAGTACTTC; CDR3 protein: CASSYSTGGYEQYF
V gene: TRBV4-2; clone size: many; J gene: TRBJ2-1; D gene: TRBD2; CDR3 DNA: TGTGCCAGCAGCCAGGAGACTAGCGGGTCTTACAATGAGCAGTTCTTC; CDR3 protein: CASSQETSGSYNEQFF
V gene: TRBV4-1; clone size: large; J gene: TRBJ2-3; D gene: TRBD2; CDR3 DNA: TGCGCCAGCAGCCTAATGGGAGGGAGCACAGATACGCAGTATTTT; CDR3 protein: CASSLMGGSTDTQYF
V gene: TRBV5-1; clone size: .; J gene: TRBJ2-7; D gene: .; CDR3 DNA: TGCGCCAGCAGCCCCGCGGGGTGGGGAGAGCAGTACTTC; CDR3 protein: CASSPAGWGEQYF
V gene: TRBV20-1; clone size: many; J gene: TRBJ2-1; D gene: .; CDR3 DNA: TGCAGTGCTAGAGCATTACAGACCAATGAGCAGTTCTTC; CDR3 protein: CSARALQTNEQFF
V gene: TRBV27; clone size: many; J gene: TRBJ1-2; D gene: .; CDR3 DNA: TGTGCCAGCAGTTCGTTCCAGACAGTCCACCCCTATGGCTACACCTTC; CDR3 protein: CASSSFQTVHPYGYTF
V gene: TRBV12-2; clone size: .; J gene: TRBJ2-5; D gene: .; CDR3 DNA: TGTGCAAGTCGCTTAGTTCTCAGGGGCCTTCTCCAAGAGACCCAGTACTTC; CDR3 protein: CASRLVLRGLLQETQYF
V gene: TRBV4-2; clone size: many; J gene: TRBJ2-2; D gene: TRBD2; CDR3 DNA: TGTGCCAGCAGCCAAGAGGCTAGCGGGTCGACCACCGGGGAGCTGTTTTTT; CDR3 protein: CASSQEASGSTTGELFF
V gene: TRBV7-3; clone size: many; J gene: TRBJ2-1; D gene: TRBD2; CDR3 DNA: TGTGCCAGCAGCCTGACTAGCGGTCAGAATGAGCAGTTCTTC; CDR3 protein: CASSLTSGQNEQFF
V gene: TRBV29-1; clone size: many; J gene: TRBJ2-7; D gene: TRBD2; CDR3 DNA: TGCAGCGTTGAAGGTAGCGGGGGCCTCCCCTCCTACGAGCAGTACTTC; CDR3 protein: CSVEGSGGLPSYEQYF
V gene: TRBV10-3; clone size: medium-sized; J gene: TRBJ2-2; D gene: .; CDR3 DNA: TGTGCCATCAGTGAGGACTTCCCCGGGGAGCTGTTTTTT; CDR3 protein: CAISEDFPGELFF
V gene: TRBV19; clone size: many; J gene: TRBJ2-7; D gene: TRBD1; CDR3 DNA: TGTGCCAGTAGCACAACAGGGGGCCCCTACGAGCAGTACTTC; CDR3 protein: CASSTTGGPYEQYF
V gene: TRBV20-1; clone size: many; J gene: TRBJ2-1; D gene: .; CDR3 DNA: TGCAGTGCTAGGACCCCCACCGACAATGAGCAGTTCTTC; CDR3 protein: CSARTPTDNEQFF
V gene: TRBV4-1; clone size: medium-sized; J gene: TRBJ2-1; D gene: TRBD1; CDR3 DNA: TGCGCCAGCAGCCCTGACAGGGGGATCGGCAATGAGCAGTTCTTC; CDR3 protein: CASSPDRGIGNEQFF
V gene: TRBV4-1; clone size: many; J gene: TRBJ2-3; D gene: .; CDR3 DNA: TGCGCCAGCAGCCAAGATGGTGCGATCGCAGATACGCAGTATTTT; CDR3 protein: CASSQDGAIADTQYF
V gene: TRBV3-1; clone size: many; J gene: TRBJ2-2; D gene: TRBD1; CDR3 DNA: TGTGCCAGCAGCCAAGCAGGGGACAGGGGGCTTAACACCGGGGAGCTGTTTTTT; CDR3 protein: CASSQAGDRGLNTGELFF
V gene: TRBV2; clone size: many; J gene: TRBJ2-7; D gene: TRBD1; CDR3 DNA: TGTGCCAGCAGTCGGACAGGGGATTCCTACGAGCAGTACTTC; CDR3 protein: CASSRTGDSYEQYF
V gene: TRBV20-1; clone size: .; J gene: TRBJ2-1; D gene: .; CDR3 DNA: TGCAGTGCTATGGCTAATACAATCGCCTCCCAACAGTTCTTC; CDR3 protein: CSAMANTIASQQFF
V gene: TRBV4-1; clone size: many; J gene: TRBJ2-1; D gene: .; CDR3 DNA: TGCGCCAGCAGCCAACCGCCGGGGGCGACCTCCTACAATGAGCAGTTCTTC; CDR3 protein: CASSQPPGATSYNEQFF
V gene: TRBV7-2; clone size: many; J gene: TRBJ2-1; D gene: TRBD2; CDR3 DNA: TGTGCCAGCAGTACTAGCGGCCTCTCCTACAATGAGCAGTTCTTC; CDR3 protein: CASSTSGLSYNEQFF
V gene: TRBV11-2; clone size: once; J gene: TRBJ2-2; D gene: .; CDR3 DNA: TGTGCCAGCAGCTTAGGTACTACCGGGGAGCTGTTTTTT; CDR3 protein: CASSLGTTGELFF
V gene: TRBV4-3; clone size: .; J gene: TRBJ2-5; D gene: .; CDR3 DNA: TGCGCCAGCAGCCAATATAAGGGAGGCCAAGCGACCCAGTACTTC; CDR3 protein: CASSQYKGGQATQYF
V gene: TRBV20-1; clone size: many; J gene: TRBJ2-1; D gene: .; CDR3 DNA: TGCAGTGCTAGATTGGTCGATGAGCAGTTCTTC; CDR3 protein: CSARLVDEQFF
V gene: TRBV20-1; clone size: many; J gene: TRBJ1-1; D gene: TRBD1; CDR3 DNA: TGCAGTGCTAACCCGGGACAGGGCGTCACTGAAGCTTTCTTT; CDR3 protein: CSANPGQGVTEAFF
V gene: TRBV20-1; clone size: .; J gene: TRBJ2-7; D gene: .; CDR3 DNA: TGCAGTGCTAGACTGGGGTACGAGCAGTACTTC; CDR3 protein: CSARLGYEQYF
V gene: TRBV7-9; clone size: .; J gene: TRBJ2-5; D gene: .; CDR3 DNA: .; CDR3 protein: CASSFYICSANRGGTRPQETQYF